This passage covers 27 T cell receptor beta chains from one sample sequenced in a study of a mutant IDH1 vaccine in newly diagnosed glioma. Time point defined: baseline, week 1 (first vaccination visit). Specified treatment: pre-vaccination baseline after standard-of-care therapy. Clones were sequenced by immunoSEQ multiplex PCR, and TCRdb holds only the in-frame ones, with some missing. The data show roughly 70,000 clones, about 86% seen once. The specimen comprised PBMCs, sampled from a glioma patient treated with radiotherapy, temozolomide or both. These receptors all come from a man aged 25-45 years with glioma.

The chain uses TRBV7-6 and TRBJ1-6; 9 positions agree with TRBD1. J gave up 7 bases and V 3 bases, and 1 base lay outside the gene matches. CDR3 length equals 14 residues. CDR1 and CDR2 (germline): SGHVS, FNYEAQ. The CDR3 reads CASSFGTGNSPLHF. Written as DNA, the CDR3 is TGTGCCAGCAGCTTCGGGACAGGGAATTCACCCCTCCACTTT.

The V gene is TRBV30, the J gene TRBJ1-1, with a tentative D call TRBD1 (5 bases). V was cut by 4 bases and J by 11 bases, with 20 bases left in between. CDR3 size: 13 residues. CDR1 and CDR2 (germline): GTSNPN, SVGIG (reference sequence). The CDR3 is CAWIRYGTQKAFF. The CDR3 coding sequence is TGTGCCTGGATACGCTACGGGACGCAGAAGGCTTTCTTT.

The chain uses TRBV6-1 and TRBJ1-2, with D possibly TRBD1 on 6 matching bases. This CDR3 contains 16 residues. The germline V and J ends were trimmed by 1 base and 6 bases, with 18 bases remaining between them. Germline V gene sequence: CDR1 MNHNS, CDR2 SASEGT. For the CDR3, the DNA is TGTGCCAGCAGTGAAGGTCCGTACATACAGGGCCATGGCTACACCTTC. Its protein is CASSEGPYIQGHGYTF.

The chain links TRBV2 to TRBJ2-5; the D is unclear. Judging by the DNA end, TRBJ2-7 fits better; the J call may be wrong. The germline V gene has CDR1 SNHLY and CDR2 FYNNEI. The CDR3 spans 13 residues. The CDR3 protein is CASRPRAFYEQYF. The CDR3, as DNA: TGTGCCAGCAGGCCTCGGGCCTTCTACGAGCAGTACTTC.

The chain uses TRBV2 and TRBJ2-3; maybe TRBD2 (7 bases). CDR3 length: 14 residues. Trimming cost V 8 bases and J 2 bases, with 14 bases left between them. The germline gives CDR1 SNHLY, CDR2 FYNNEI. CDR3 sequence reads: CASFAGADTDTQYF. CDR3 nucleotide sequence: TGTGCCAGCTTTGCGGGGGCTGACACAGATACGCAGTATTTT.

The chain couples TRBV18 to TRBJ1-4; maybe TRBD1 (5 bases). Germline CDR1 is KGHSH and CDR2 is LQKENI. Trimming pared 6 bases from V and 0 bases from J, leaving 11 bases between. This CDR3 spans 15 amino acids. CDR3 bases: TGTGCCAGCTCTGAGGACATTTCAACTAATGAAAAACTGTTTTTT. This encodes CASSEDISTNEKLFF.

The CDR3 reads CASSLESRLHQPQHF. The CDR3, as DNA: TGTGCCAGCAGCTTAGAGTCGCGGCTTCATCAGCCCCAGCATTTT. This chain links TRBV7-8 with TRBJ1-5, with D unresolved. There are 15 residues in the CDR3. The germline V gene has CDR1 SGHVS and CDR2 FQNEAQ. Trimming cost V 1 base and J 5 bases, with 12 bases left between them. The variable domain in full, completed from reference TRBV7-8 and TRBJ1-5, reads GAGVSQSPRYKVAKRGQDVALRCDPISGHVSLFWYQQALGQGPEFLTYFQNEAQLDKSGLPSDRFFAERPEGSVSTLKIQRTQQEDSAVYLCASSLESRLHQPQHFGDGTRLSIL.

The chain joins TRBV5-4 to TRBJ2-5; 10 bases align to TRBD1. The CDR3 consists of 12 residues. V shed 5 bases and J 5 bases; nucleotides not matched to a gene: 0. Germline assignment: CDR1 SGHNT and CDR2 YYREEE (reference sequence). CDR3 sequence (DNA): TGTGCCAGCAGGGACAGGGGGGAGACCCAGTACTTC. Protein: CASRDRGETQYF.

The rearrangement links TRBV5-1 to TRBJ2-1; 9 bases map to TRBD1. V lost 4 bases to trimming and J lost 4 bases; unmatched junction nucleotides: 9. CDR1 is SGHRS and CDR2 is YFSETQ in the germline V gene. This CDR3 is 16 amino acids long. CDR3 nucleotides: TGCGCCAGCAGCCAGGACAGGGGATCCTCTTACAATGAGCAGTTCTTC. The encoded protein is CASSQDRGSSYNEQFF.

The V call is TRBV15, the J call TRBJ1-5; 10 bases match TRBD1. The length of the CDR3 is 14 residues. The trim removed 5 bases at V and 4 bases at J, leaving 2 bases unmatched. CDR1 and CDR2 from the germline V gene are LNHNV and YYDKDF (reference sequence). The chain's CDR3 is CATSWDRGNQPQHF. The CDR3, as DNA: TGTGCCACCAGCTGGGACAGGGGAAATCAGCCCCAGCATTTT.

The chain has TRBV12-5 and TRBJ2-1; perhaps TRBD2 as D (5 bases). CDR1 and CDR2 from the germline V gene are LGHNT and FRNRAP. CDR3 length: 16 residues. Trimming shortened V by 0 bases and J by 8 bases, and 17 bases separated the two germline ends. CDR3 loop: CASGLVIETIWDEQFF. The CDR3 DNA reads TGTGCTAGTGGTTTGGTAATCGAGACTATCTGGGATGAGCAGTTCTTC.

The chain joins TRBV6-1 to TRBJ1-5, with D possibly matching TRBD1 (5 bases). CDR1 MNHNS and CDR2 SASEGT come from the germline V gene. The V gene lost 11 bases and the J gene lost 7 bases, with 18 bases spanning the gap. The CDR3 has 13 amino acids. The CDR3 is CAGSGTANQPQHF. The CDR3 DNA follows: TGTGCCGGCTCCGGGACGGCCAACCAGCCCCAGCATTTT.

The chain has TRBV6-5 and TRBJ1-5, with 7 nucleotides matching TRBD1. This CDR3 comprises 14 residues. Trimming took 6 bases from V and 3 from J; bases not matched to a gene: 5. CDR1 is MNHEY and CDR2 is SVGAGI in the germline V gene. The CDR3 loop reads CASRTGTANQPQHF. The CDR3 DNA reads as TGTGCCAGCAGAACCGGGACAGCCAATCAGCCCCAGCATTTT.

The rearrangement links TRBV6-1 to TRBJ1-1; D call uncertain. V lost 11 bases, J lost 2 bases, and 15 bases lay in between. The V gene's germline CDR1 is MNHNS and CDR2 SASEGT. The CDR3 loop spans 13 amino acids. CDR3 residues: CASARGGNTEAFF. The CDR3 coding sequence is TGTGCCTCGGCCCGCGGAGGAAACACTGAAGCTTTCTTT.

The CDR3: CASRYGTGNTEAFF. In nucleotides, the CDR3 is TGCGCCAGCAGGTATGGGACAGGTAACACTGAAGCTTTCTTT. The rearrangement links TRBV5-1 to TRBJ1-1, with TRBD1 matching 8 bases. V was clipped by 5 bases and J by 2 bases; unmatched bases: 5. There are 14 residues in the CDR3. CDR1 is SGHRS and CDR2 is YFSETQ in the germline V gene.

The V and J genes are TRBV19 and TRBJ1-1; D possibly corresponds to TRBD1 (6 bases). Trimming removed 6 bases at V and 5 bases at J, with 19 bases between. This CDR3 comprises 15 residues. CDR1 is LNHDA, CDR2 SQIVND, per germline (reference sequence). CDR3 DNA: TGTGCCAGTAGCCTTCCAAGGGGGGCTCGTACTGAAGCTTTCTTT. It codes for CASSLPRGARTEAFF.

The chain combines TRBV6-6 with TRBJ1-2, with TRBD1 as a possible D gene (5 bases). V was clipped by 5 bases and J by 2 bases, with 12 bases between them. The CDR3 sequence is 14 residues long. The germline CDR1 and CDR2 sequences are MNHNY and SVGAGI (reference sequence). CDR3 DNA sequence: TGTGCCAGCAGTCAATGGGACGGCAACTATGGCTACACCTTC. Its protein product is CASSQWDGNYGYTF.

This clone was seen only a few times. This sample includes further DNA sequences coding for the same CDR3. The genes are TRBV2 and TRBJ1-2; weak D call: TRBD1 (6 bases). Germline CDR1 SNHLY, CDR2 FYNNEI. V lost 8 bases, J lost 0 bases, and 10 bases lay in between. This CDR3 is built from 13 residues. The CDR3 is CASGQSPNYGYTF. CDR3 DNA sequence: TGTGCCAGCGGACAGAGTCCTAACTATGGCTACACCTTC.

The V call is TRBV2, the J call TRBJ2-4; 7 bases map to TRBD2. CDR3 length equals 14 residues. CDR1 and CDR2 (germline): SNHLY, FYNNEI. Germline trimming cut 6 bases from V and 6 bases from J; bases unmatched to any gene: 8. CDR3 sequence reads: CASSETSSRNIQYF. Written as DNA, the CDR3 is TGTGCCAGCAGCGAGACTAGCAGTAGAAACATTCAGTACTTC. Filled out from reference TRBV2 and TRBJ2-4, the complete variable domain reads EPEVTQTPSHQVTQMGQEVILRCVPISNHLYFYWYRQILGQKVEFLVSFYNNEISEKSEIFDDQFSVERPDGSNFTLKIRSTKLEDSAMYFCASSETSSRNIQYFGAGTRLSVL.

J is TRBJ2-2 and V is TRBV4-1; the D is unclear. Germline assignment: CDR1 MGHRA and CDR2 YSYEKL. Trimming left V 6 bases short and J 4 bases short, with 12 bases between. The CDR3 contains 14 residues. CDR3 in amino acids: CASRTGRTTGELFF. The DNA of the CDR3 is TGCGCCAGCAGAACCGGACGAACCACCGGGGAGCTGTTTTTT.

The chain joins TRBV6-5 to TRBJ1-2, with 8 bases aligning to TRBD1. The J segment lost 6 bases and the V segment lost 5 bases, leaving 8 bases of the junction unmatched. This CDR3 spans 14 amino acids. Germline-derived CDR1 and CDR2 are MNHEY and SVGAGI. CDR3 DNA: TGTGCCAGCAGTCGAGACAGGGGATCGAATGGCTACACCTTC. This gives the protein CASSRDRGSNGYTF.

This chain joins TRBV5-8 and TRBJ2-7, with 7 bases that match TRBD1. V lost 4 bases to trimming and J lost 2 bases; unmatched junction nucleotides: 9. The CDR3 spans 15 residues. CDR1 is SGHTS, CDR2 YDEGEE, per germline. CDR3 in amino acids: CASSHPAQGAYEQYF. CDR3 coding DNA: TGTGCCAGCAGCCACCCCGCCCAGGGGGCCTACGAGCAGTACTTC.

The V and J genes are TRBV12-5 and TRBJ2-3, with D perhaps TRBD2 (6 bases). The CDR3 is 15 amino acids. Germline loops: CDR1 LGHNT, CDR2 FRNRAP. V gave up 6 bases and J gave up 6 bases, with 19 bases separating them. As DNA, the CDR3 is TGTGCTAGTGGGGTGACCGGGACTCACGGTGATACGCAGTATTTT. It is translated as CASGVTGTHGDTQYF.

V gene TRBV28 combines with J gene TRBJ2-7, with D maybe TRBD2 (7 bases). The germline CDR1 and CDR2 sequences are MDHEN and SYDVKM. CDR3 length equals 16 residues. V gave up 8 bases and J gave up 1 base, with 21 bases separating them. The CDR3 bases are TGTGCCAGCGGAGTGGTAGGGGGACTAACTTCCTACGAGCAGTACTTC. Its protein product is CASGVVGGLTSYEQYF. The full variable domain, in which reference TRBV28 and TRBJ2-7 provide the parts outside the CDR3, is DVKVTQSSRYLVKRTGEKVFLECVQDMDHENMFWYRQDPGLGLRLIYFSYDVKMKEKGDIPEGYSVSREKKERFSLILESASTNQTSMYLCASGVVGGLTSYEQYFGPGTRLTVT.

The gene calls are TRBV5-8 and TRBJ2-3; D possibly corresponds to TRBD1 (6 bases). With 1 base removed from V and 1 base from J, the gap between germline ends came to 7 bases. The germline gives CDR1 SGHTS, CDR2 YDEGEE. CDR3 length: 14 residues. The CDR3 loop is CASSLQGRTDTQYF. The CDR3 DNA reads TGTGCCAGCAGCTTGCAGGGGCGCACAGATACGCAGTATTTT.

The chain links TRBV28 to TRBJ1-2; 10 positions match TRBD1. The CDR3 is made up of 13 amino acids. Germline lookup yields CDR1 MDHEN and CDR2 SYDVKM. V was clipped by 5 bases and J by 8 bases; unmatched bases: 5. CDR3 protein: CASSDRGPKGYTF. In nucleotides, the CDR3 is TGTGCCAGCAGTGACAGGGGGCCTAAGGGCTACACCTTC.

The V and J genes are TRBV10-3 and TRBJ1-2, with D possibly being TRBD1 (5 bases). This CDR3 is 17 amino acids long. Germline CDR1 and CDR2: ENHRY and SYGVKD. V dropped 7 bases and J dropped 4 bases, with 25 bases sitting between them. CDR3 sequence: CAIKGVESREGSYGYTF. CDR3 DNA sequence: TGTGCCATCAAAGGCGTCGAATCCAGGGAGGGAAGCTATGGCTACACCTTC.